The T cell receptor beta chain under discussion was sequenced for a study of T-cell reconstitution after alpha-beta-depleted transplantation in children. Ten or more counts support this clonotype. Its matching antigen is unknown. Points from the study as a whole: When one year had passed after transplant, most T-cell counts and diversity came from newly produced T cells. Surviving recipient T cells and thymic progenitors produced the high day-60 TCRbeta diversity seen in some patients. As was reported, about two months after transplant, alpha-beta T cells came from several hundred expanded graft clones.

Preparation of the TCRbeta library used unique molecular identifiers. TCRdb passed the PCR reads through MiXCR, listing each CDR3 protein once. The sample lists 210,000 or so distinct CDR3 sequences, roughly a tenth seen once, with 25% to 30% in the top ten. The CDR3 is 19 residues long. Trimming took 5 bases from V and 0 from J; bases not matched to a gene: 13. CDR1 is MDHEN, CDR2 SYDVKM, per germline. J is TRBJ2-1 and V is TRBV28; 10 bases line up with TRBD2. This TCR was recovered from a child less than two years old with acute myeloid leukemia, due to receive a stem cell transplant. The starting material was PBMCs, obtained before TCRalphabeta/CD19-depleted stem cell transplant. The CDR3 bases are TGTGCCAGCAGTCCGCCGAAGCGGGAGGGCTCCCGCTCCTACAATGAGCAGTTCTTC. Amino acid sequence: CASSPPKREGSRSYNEQFF.